Each of the 21 T cell receptor beta chains below was sequenced from the same sample in a study of T cells in Graves' hyperthyroidism and ophthalmopathy. Amplified TCR beta CDR3 regions derived from RNA transcripts. In the first-round RT-PCR of the TCR CDR3, the HTBI primer set was used. A single record per CDR3 protein comes from TCRdb applying MiXCR to the multiplex PCR reads. This sample has hundreds of thousands of distinct CDR3 sequences, with 12% to 15% found just once. The specimen was blood. These receptors all come from a middle-aged woman with Graves' hyperthyroidism.

This CDR3 reads CASGGPRHTDTQYF. The DNA of the CDR3 is TGTGCCAGTGGGGGACCGCGGCACACAGATACGCAGTATTTT. This sequence joins TRBV11-2 and TRBJ2-3; the D call may be TRBD1 or TRBD2 (5 bases each). The CDR3 has 14 residues. V dropped 9 bases and J dropped 2 bases, with 15 bases sitting between them. The V gene's germline CDR1 is SGHAT and CDR2 FQNNGV.

This chain links TRBV20-1 with TRBJ1-5; D is unresolved. The V end was cut by 4 bases, the J end by 8 bases, with 9 bases between. The V gene's germline CDR1 is DFQATT and CDR2 SNEGSKA (reference sequence). This CDR3 has 11 residues. The CDR3 nucleotides are TGCAGTGCTACCTCTCTTGAGCCCCAGCATTTT. Its translation: CSATSLEPQHF.

This clonotype has only a few counts. The rearrangement uses TRBV29-1 and TRBJ1-3; 11 bases are shared with TRBD1. Germline loops: CDR1 SQVTM, CDR2 ANQGSEA. The CDR3 sequence is 15 residues long. V gave up 7 bases and J gave up 0 bases; unmatched junction bases: 5. The CDR3 DNA is TGCAGCGCGAAGGGGACAGGGGGCTCTGGAAACACCATATATTTT. Its translation: CSAKGTGGSGNTIYF.

The chain combines TRBV7-3 with TRBJ2-2; either TRBD1 or TRBD2 may supply D (6 bases each). Germline CDR1 reads SGHTA; CDR2 reads FQGTGA. CDR3 length: 18 residues. Trimming pared 4 bases from V and 1 base from J, leaving 19 bases between. CDR3 in amino acids: CASSSQKSGALNTGELFF. CDR3 nucleotide sequence: TGTGCCAGCAGCTCACAAAAATCGGGGGCATTGAACACCGGGGAGCTGTTTTTT.

This clonotype was counted a few times. The chain recombines TRBV28 with TRBJ1-2, with a weak D call TRBD1 (5 bases). Germline V gene sequence: CDR1 MDHEN, CDR2 SYDVKM. The germline V and J ends were trimmed by 5 bases and 8 bases, with 15 bases remaining between them. The CDR3 spans 13 residues. The CDR3 DNA follows: TGTGCCAGCAGTACGTGGGGGGGGGACGGCTACACCTTC. Protein: CASSTWGGDGYTF.

This clonotype has at least ten counts. The chain carries TRBV11-2 and TRBJ1-3; D call uncertain. CDR3 length equals 15 residues. Trimming left V 3 bases short and J 0 bases short, with 9 bases between. The V gene's germline CDR1 is SGHAT and CDR2 FQNNGV. CDR3 residues: CASSFEVISGNTIYF. CDR3 nucleotides: TGTGCCAGCAGCTTCGAGGTTATCTCTGGAAACACCATATATTTT. The full variable domain, in which reference TRBV11-2 and TRBJ1-3 provide the parts outside the CDR3, is EAGVAQSPRYKIIEKRQSVAFWCNPISGHATLYWYQQILGQGPKLLIQFQNNGVVDDSQLPKDRFSAERLKGVDSTLKIQPAKLEDSAVYLCASSFEVISGNTIYFGEGSWLTVV.

This clonotype was seen ten or more times. The rearrangement joins TRBV28 to TRBJ1-5; D not resolved. CDR1 MDHEN and CDR2 SYDVKM come from the germline V gene. V was shortened by 6 bases and J by 2 bases, with 23 bases between the two germline ends. This CDR3 spans 18 amino acids. The CDR3 region has the DNA TGTGCCAGCAGCCCTAGGGTTAAGGTTAACTCGGGCAATCAGCCCCAGCATTTT. As protein: CASSPRVKVNSGNQPQHF. The whole variable domain, remainder taken from reference TRBV28 and TRBJ1-5, is DVKVTQSSRYLVKRTGEKVFLECVQDMDHENMFWYRQDPGLGLRLIYFSYDVKMKEKGDIPEGYSVSREKKERFSLILESASTNQTSMYLCASSPRVKVNSGNQPQHFGDGTRLSIL.

This clonotype was found many times. J is TRBJ1-5 and V is TRBV20-1, with a tentative D call TRBD1 (5 bases). Looked up from germline, CDR1 is DFQATT and CDR2 is SNEGSKA (reference sequence). This CDR3 spans 15 amino acids. V was clipped by 0 bases and J by 0 bases, with 9 bases between them. Here the CDR3 reads CSARDGANSNQPQHF. The CDR3 DNA is TGCAGTGCTAGAGACGGGGCAAATAGCAATCAGCCCCAGCATTTT.

The table lists this clonotype with a count of one. The rearrangement links TRBV2 to TRBJ2-7, with 13 bases lining up with TRBD2. CDR3 length equals 15 residues. Losses at the gene ends were 7 bases for V and 5 bases for J; bases not matched to a gene: 8. Germline V gene data show CDR1 as SNHLY and CDR2 as FYNNEI. CDR3 in amino acids: CASNLLAGGPNEQYF. CDR3 bases: TGTGCCAGCAACCTACTAGCGGGAGGGCCGAACGAGCAGTACTTC.

At least ten counts were recorded for this clonotype. This sequence joins TRBV28 and TRBJ2-7, with 9 bases that match TRBD2. CDR1 is MDHEN and CDR2 is SYDVKM in the germline V gene. The CDR3 is made up of 16 amino acids. V lost 2 bases, J lost 2 bases, and 7 bases stayed unmatched. This chain's CDR3 is CASSLGTSLETYEQYF. CDR3 sequence (DNA): TGTGCCAGCAGTTTAGGGACTAGCTTAGAAACCTACGAGCAGTACTTC.

The table lists this clonotype with a few counts. The chain is built from TRBV27 and TRBJ1-2; 8 bases line up with TRBD1. The CDR3 contains 14 residues. J was trimmed by 8 bases and V by 5 bases; bases with no gene match: 10. Germline CDR1 is MNHEY and CDR2 is SMNVEV (reference sequence). The CDR3 DNA follows: TGTGCCAGCAGTCCTCTGGACAGGGCAGAAGGCTACACCTTC. It is translated as CASSPLDRAEGYTF.

This chain links TRBV5-1 with TRBJ2-7; perhaps TRBD1 as D (6 bases). This CDR3 spans 14 amino acids. CDR1 SGHRS and CDR2 YFSETQ come from the germline V gene. V dropped 0 bases and J dropped 5 bases, with 12 bases sitting between them. The CDR3 protein is CASSLGTAGDEQYF. CDR3 DNA: TGCGCCAGCAGCTTGGGAACAGCAGGGGACGAGCAGTACTTC.

This clonotype was observed many times. The chain uses TRBV12-3 or TRBV12-4 and TRBJ1-5; the D gene is possibly TRBD1 (5 bases). Trimming shortened V by 6 bases and J by 5 bases, and 11 bases separated the two germline ends. The CDR3 totals 13 residues. The CDR3 here is CASSWDRDQPQHF. CDR3 in DNA: TGTGCCAGCAGCTGGGACCGAGATCAGCCCCAGCATTTT.

This clonotype showed up many times. This sequence joins TRBV6-5 and TRBJ2-1, with 11 bases that match TRBD2. This CDR3 has 16 amino acids. Germline V gene data show CDR1 as MNHEY and CDR2 as SVGAGI. The J segment lost 7 bases and the V segment lost 2 bases, leaving 7 bases of the junction unmatched. For the CDR3, the DNA is TGTGCCAGCAGTTACAGGGCTAGCGGGGGGAATAATGAGCAGTTCTTC. It translates to CASSYRASGGNNEQFF.

This clonotype has at least ten counts. J is TRBJ2-3 and V is TRBV7-9; TRBD2 agrees at 7 bases. CDR3 length equals 14 residues. Looked up from germline, CDR1 is SEHNR and CDR2 is FQNEAQ (reference sequence). V lost 2 bases and J lost 4; bases outside the gene matches: 3. CDR3 coding DNA: TGTGCCAGCAGCTTAAGCGGGAAGCCAGATACGCAGTATTTT. Amino acid sequence: CASSLSGKPDTQYF.

This clonotype was detected a few times. The V gene is TRBV11-2, the J gene TRBJ2-2; 8 bases fit TRBD1. Trimming cost V 6 bases and J 4 bases; bases outside gene matches: 7. Germline CDR1 and CDR2: SGHAT and FQNNGV. CDR3 size: 15 residues. The CDR3 spells CASSERQGRTGELFF. DNA for the CDR3: TGTGCCAGCAGTGAAAGACAGGGGCGCACCGGGGAGCTGTTTTTT.

In its sample, this clonotype was seen many times. The gene calls are TRBV28 and TRBJ2-5; a weak D match, TRBD1 (6 bases). The V and J ends lost 6 bases and 3 bases respectively, with 14 bases between them. The length of the CDR3 is 14 residues. From germline, CDR1 is MDHEN and CDR2 SYDVKM. The CDR3 reads CASSGERGKETQYF. CDR3 bases: TGTGCCAGCAGCGGTGAAAGGGGGAAAGAGACCCAGTACTTC.

The gene calls are TRBV19 and TRBJ2-1, with D possibly TRBD2 on 6 matching bases. Trimming pared 6 bases from V and 2 bases from J, leaving 17 bases between. Germline lookup yields CDR1 LNHDA and CDR2 SQIVND (reference sequence). This CDR3 region has 16 residues. In DNA, the CDR3 is TGTGCCAGTAGGGGGCAACCGGCGGGGACCTACAATGAGCAGTTCTTC. It encodes CASRGQPAGTYNEQFF. Complete variable domain (other parts from reference TRBV19 and TRBJ2-1): DGGITQSPKYLFRKEGQNVTLSCEQNLNHDAMYWYRQDPGQGLRLIYYSQIVNDFQKGDIAEGYSVSREKKESFPLTVTSAQKNPTAFYLCASRGQPAGTYNEQFFGPGTRLTVL.

As concerns this clonotype: This could be a read error, since a much larger clone is one nucleotide away. This chain uses TRBV29-1 with TRBJ2-3, with 7 nucleotides matching TRBD2. This CDR3 comprises 13 residues. Germline CDR1 is SQVTM and CDR2 is ANQGSEA. The CDR3 loop is CSVEGTAGDTQCF. In nucleotides, the CDR3 is TGCAGCGTTGAGGGAACTGCGGGAGATACGCAGTGTTTT.

For this clonotype: A much bigger clone sits one base away, suggesting this may be a read error. V usage is TRBV18 and J usage is TRBJ2-5; TRBD1 matches 10 bases. Germline V gene data show CDR1 as KGHSH and CDR2 as LQKENI. The CDR3 runs 16 residues. The CDR3 DNA is TGTGCCAGCTCACGGTTGACAGGGGGCGTCGGGGAGACCCAGTGCTTC. Encoded protein: CASSRLTGGVGETQCF.

This clonotype was found many times. The chain uses TRBV19 and TRBJ2-1; D gene uncertain. Germline V gene data show CDR1 as LNHDA and CDR2 as SQIVND (reference sequence). Trimming cost V 3 bases and J 0 bases, with 15 bases left between them. This CDR3 spans 17 amino acids. This CDR3 is CASSITTGLSSYNEQFF. DNA of the CDR3: TGTGCCAGTAGTATCACTACGGGCCTTAGCTCCTACAATGAGCAGTTCTTC.